This T cell receptor (beta chain) derives from a study of blood T cell repertoires in COVID-19. For the study at large: Sources were T cells, B-cell-depleted T cells, or PBMCs; the material itself was cDNA or gDNA.

The data were produced by immunoSEQ multiplex PCR, yet TCRdb's version contains in-frame clones alone and is incomplete. The sample has under 250,000 clones; 75% to 85% are singletons. This CDR3 contains 11 residues. Per the germline V gene, CDR1 is DFQATT and CDR2 is SNEGSKA (reference sequence). Deletions cut 6 bases from V and 3 bases from J, with 9 bases between. The sequence derives from a human donor in a cohort sampled during active COVID-19. V usage is TRBV20-1 and J usage is TRBJ2-7; D is unresolved. Sequencing was performed on peripheral blood. The CDR3 DNA reads TGCAGTGCGGCCGACAACTACGAGCAGTACTTC. Translating gives CSAADNYEQYF.